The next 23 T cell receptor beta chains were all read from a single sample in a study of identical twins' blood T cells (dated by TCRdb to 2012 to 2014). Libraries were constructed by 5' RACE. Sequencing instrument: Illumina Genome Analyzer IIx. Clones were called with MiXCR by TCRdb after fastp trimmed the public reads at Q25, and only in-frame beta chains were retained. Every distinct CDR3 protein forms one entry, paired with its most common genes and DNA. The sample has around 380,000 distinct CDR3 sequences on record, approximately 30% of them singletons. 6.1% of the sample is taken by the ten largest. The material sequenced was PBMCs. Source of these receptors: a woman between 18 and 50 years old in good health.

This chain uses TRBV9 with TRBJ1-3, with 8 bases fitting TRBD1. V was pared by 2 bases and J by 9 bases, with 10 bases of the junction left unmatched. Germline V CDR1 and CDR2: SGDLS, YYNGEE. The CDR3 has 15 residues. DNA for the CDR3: TGTGCCAGCAGCGTCACAGGGGGTTCGACAGCCACCATATATTTT. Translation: CASSVTGGSTATIYF.

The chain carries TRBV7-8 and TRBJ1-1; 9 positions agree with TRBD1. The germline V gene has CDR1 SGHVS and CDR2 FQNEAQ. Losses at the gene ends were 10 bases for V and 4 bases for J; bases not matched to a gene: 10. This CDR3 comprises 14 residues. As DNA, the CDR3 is TGTGCCACCACGGTTGACAGGGGGGTCACTGAAGCTTTCTTT. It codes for CATTVDRGVTEAFF.

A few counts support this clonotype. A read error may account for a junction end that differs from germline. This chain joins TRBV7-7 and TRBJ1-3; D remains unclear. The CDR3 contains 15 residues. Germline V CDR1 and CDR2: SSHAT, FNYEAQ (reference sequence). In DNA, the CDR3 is TGTGCTAGCAGCACAGACTTCAGCTCTGGAAACACCATATATTTT. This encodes CASSTDFSSGNTIYF.

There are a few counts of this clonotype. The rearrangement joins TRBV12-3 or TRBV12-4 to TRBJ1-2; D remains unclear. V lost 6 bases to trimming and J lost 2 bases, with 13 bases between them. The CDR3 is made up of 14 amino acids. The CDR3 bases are TGTGCCAGCAGGCGGACGGGAAAGAACTATGGCTACACCTTC. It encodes CASRRTGKNYGYTF.

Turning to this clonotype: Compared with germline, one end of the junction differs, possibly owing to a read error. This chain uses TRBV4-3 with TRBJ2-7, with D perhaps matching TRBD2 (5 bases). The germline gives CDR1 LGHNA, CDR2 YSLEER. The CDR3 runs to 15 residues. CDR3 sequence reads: CAISQYYTRPYEQYF. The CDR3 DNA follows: TGCGCCATCAGCCAATACTATACTAGACCCTACGAGCAGTACTTC.

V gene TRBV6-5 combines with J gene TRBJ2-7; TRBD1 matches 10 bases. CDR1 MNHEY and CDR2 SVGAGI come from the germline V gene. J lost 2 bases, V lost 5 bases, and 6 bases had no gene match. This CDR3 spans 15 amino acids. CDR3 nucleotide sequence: TGTGCCAGCAGTGACCGGGACAGGGGACCCTACGAGCAGTACTTC. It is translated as CASSDRDRGPYEQYF.

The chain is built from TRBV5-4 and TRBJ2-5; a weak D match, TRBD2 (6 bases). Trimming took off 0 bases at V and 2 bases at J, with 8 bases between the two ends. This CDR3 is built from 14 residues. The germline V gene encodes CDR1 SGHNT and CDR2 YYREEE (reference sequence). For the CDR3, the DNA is TGTGCCAGCAGCTTGGGCGGGACTCAAGAGACCCAGTACTTC. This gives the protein CASSLGGTQETQYF.

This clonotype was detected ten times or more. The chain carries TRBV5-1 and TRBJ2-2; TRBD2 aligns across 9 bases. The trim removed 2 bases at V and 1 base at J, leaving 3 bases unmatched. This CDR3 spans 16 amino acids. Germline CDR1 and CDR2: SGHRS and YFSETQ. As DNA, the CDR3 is TGCGCCAGCAGCTTCCTAGCGGGACTGAACACCGGGGAGCTGTTTTTT. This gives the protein CASSFLAGLNTGELFF.

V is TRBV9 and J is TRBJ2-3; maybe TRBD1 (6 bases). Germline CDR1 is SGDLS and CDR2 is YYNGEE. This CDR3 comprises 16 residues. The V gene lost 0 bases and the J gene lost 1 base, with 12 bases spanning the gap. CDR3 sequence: CASSVVGRGGTDTQYF. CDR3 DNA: TGTGCCAGCAGCGTAGTCGGCAGGGGAGGCACAGATACGCAGTATTTT.

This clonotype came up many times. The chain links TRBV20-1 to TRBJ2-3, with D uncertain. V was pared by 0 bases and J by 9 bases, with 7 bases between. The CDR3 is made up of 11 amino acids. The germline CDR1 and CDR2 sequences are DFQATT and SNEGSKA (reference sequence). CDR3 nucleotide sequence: TGCAGTGCTAGAGATCAGGAGACGCAGTATTTT. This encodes CSARDQETQYF.

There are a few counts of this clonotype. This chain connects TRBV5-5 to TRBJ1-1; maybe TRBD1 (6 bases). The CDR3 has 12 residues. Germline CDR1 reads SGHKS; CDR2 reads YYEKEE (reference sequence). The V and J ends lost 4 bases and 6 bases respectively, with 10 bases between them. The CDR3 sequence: CASSLWTAEAFF. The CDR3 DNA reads TGTGCCAGCAGCCTATGGACAGCTGAAGCTTTCTTT.

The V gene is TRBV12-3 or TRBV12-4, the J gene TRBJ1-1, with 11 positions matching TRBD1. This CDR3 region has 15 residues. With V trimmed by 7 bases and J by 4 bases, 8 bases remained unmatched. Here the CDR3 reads CASTSRTGGITEAFF. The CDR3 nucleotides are TGTGCCAGCACCTCCCGGACAGGGGGCATCACTGAAGCTTTCTTT.

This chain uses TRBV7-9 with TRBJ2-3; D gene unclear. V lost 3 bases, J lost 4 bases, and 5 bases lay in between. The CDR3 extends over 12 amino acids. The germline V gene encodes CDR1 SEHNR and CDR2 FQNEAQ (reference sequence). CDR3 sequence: CASSLFSDTQYF. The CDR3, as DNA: TGTGCCAGCAGCTTGTTTTCAGATACGCAGTATTTT.

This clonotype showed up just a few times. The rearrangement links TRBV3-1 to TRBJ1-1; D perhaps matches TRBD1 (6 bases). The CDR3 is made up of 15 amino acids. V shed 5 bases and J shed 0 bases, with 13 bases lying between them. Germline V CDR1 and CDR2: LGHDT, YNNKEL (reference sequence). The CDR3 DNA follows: TGTGCCAGCAGCGCCTACAGGGACATGAACACTGAAGCTTTCTTT. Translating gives CASSAYRDMNTEAFF.

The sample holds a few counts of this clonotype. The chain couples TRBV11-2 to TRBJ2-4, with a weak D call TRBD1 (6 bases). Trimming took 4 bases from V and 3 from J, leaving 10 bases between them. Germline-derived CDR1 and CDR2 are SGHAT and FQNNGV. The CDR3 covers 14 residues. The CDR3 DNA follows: TGTGCCAGCAGCTCAGGGGTGGACAAAAACATTCAGTACTTC. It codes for CASSSGVDKNIQYF.

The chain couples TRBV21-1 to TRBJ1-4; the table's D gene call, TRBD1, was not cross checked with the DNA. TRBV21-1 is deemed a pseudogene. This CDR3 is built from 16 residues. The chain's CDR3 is CASMSLYRGPTEKLFF. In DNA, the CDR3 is TGTGCCAGCATGTCCCTTTACAGGGGGCCGACGGAAAAACTGTTTTTT.

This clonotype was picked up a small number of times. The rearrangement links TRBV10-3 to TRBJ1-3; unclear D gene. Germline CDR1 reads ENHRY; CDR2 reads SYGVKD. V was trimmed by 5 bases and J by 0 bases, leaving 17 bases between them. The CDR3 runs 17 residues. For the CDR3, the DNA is TGTGCCATCAGTTTCCCCGACCCGGGCCACTCTGGAAACACCATATATTTT. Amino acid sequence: CAISFPDPGHSGNTIYF.

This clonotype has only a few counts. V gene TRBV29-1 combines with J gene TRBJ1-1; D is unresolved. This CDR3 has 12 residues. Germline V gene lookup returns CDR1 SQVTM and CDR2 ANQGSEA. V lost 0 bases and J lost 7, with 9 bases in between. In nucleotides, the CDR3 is TGCAGCGTTGAAGATGAAAGGCGTGAAGCTTTCTTT. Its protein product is CSVEDERREAFF.

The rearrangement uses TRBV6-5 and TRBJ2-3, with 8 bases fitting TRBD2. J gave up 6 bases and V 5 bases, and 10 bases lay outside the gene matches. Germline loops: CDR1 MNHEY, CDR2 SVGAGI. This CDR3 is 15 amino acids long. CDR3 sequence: CASSTIAGPRDTQYF. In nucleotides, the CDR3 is TGTGCCAGCAGTACCATAGCGGGACCGCGTGATACGCAGTATTTT.

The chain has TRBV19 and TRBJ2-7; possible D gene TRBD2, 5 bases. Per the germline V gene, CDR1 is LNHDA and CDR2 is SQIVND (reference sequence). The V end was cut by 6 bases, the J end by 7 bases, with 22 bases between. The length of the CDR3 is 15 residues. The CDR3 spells CASSPNLVGVGEQYF. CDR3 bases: TGTGCCAGTAGCCCGAATCTAGTGGGAGTTGGAGAGCAGTACTTC.

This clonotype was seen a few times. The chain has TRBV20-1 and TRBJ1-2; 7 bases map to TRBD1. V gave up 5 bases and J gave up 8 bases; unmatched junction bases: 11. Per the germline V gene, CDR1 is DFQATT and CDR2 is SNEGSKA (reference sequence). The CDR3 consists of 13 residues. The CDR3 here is CSASPLDREGYTF. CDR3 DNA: TGCAGTGCTTCCCCTTTAGACAGGGAAGGCTACACCTTC.

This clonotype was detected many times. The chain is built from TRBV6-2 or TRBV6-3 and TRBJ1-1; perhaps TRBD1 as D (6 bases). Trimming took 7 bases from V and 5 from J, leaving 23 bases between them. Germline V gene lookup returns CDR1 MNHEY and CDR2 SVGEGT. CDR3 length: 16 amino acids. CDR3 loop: CASTQWKVTGRTEAFF. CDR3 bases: TGTGCCAGCACCCAATGGAAGGTAACAGGGAGGACTGAAGCTTTCTTT.

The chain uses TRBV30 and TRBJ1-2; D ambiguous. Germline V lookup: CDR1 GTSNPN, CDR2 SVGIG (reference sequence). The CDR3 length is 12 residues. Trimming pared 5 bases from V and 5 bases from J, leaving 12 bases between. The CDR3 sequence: CAWGIRVYGYTF. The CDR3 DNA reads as TGTGCCTGGGGGATAAGGGTATATGGCTACACCTTC.